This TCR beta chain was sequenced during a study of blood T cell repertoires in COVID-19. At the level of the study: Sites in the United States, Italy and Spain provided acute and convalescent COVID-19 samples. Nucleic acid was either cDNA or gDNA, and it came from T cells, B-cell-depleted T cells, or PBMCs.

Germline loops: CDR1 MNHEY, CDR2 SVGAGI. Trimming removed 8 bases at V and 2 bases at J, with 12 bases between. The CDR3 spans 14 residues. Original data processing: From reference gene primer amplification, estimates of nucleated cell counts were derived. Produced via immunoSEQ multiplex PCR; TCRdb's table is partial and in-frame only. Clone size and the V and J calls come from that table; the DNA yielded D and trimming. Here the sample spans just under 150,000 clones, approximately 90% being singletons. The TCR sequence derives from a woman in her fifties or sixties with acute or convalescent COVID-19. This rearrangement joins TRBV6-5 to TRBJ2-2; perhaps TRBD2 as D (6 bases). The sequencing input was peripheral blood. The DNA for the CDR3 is TGTGCCAGCTTGGGGCGGGGAAACACCGGGGAGCTGTTTTTT. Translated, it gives CASLGRGNTGELFF.